This T cell receptor beta chain was sequenced during a study of blood T cell repertoires in COVID-19. In the study overall: Samples taken during acute and convalescent COVID-19 were collected in the United States, Italy and Spain.

Under the authors' procedure: Reference gene primers were amplified, and this amplification served to estimate nucleated cell counts. Profiling relied on immunoSEQ multiplex PCR, and the TCRdb table lists in-frame clones only, not all of them. Clone size and V and J calls were adopted from that table, with D and trimming inferred from the DNA. The table has some 100,000 clones, more than 75% seen once. J gave up 0 bases and V 6 bases, and 7 bases lay outside the gene matches. This CDR3 region has 15 residues. Germline-derived CDR1 and CDR2 are SGHTA and FQGNSA. This TCR came from a woman older than 75 with active COVID-19. V gene TRBV7-2 combines with J gene TRBJ1-1; 7 bases fit TRBD1. The sequencing input was peripheral blood. CDR3 in DNA: TGTGCCAGCAGTACAGACAGGGCCATGAACACTGAAGCTTTCTTT. Amino acid sequence: CASSTDRAMNTEAFF.